The source of this T cell receptor (beta chain) is a study of response to subunit inactivated influenza vaccine. Findings of the study overall: There was a suggestion from the authors that each seasonal influenza vaccination recruits few new T cells.

This clonotype was observed a handful of times. Its antigen is unidentified. Germline lookup yields CDR1 LNHDA and CDR2 SQIVND (reference sequence). The CDR3 contains 18 residues. With 2 bases removed from V and 3 bases from J, the gap between germline ends came to 20 bases. TCRdb re-analysed the RT-PCR reads in MiXCR, keeping a single row per CDR3 protein. The data contain 150,000 to 200,000 distinct CDR3 sequences, roughly 10% of them singletons. The receptor comes from a man between 50 and 69 years old who received an inactivated influenza vaccine. The rearrangement joins TRBV19 to TRBJ1-5; possible D gene TRBD1, 6 bases. Here the sequenced sample was CD8+ T cells sorted from PBMCs, taken around 25 months after vaccination. CDR3 coding DNA: TGTGCCAGTAGTATAAAGGATCCGGCAGGGGCCCTCAATCAGCCCCAGCATTTT. Protein: CASSIKDPAGALNQPQHF.